The subject of this entry is one T cell receptor (beta chain). Antigen: not known. Sequencing was performed with immunoSEQ multiplex PCR; in TCRdb, only in-frame clones are kept and a portion is missing. The sample includes approximately 22,000 clones, 95% to 97% of them seen just once. Blood CD4+ CD25-low CD127-high conventional T cells supplied the genomic DNA template. This record belongs to a study of regulatory and conventional T cells in RAG deficiency. Looked up from germline, CDR1 is MNHEY and CDR2 is SMNVEV (reference sequence). The CDR3 extends over 16 amino acids. With V trimmed by 5 bases and J by 2 bases, 6 bases remained unmatched. Overall study findings and caveats: Patient subsets had shorter CDR3s; Omenn Treg-Tconv overlap exceeded 90%.

The same data also went into a second study, on regulatory T cells. As that report states: The primer mix had 52 TRBV and 13 TRBJ primers. Regulatory T cells showed the strongest V-J pair restriction and V/J gene skewing among patient repertoires.

The sequencing sample was made of CD25- CD4+ T cells sorted from blood. The chain joins TRBV27 to TRBJ1-1, with TRBD1 matching over 12 bases. The TCR originated in a human donor in good health. The CDR3 here is CASSNRDRGHNTEAFF. The DNA for the CDR3 is TGTGCCAGCAGTAACCGGGACAGGGGGCATAACACTGAAGCTTTCTTT.